Described below is a single T cell receptor (beta chain) sequence and its context. Its cognate antigen is unknown. The data derive from a study of T cell responses to AZD1222 COVID-19 vaccine. General observations from the study: Close to half of spike-specific TCRs reportedly recognize unmutated variant regions.

The method was immunoSEQ multiplex PCR; TCRdb's version includes in-frame clones alone and lacks a portion of them. The sample records tens of thousands of clones, roughly 91% being singletons. The CDR3 has 14 amino acids. V is TRBV21-1 and J is TRBJ1-6; the D call in the table, TRBD1, was not verified against the DNA. TRBV21-1 represents a pseudogene. This sequence originates from an adult in good health. The material was peripheral blood, obtained on day 0 of AZD1222 vaccination. The CDR3 region has the DNA TGTGCCAGCAGTGCCGGGACAGGGCACTCACCCCTCCACTTT. It yields the protein CASSAGTGHSPLHF.